This TCR beta chain is from a study of shared clonotypes between healthy human individuals. Study-wide context: There were three CD4 naive, three CD4 memory, two CD8 naive and one CD8 memory plates per donor.

Terminally differentiated effector memory CD45RA+ cells were left out of the naive CD8 fraction, which was CD45RO-negative and positively selected for CCR7. The CDR3 sequence is 14 residues long. V lost 6 bases and J lost 2, with 14 bases in between. CDR1 is MDHEN, CDR2 SYDVKM, per germline. The data were produced by immunoSEQ multiplex PCR, yet TCRdb's version contains in-frame clones alone and is incomplete. In the table there are some 740,000 clones, 80% to 95% of which are singletons. This clonotype was obtained from a young man in good health. The chain joins TRBV28 to TRBJ2-7; TRBD1 is a possible D gene (5 bases). Sequenced sample: naive CD8+ T cells sorted from blood. The CDR3 nucleotides read TGTGCCAGCAGCCTCATGGACAATCCCTACGAGCAGTACTTC. Translation: CASSLMDNPYEQYF.